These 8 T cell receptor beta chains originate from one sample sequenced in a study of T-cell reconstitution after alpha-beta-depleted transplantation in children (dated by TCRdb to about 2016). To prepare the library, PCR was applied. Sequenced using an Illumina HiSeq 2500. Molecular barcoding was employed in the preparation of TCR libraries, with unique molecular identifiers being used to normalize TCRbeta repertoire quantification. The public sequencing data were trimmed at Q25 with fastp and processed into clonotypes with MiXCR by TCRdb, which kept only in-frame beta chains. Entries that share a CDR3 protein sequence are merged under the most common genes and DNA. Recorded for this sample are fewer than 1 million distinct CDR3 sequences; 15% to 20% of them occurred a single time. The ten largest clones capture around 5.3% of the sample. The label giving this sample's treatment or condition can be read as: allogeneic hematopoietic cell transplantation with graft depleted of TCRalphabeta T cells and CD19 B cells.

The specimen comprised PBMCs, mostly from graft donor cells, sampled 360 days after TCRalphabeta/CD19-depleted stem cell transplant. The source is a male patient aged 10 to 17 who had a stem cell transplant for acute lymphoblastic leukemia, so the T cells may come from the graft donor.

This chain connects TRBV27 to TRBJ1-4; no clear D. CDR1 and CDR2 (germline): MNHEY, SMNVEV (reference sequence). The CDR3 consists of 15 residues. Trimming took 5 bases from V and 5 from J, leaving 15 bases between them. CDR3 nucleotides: TGTGCCAGCAGTCCTGGGATCCCCCCGAATGAAAAACTGTTTTTT. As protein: CASSPGIPPNEKLFF.

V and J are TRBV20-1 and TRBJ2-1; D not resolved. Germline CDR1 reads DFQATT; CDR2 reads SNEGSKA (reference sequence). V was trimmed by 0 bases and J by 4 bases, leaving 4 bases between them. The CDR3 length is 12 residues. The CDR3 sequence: CSAREPYNEQFF. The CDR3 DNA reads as TGCAGTGCTAGAGAACCGTACAATGAGCAGTTCTTC.

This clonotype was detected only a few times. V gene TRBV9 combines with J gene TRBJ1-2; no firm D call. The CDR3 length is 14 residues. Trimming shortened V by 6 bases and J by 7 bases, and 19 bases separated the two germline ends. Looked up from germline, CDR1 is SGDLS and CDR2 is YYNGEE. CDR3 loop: CASNPGGLSGGYTF. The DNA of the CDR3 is TGTGCCAGCAACCCCGGTGGATTGTCCGGTGGCTACACCTTC.

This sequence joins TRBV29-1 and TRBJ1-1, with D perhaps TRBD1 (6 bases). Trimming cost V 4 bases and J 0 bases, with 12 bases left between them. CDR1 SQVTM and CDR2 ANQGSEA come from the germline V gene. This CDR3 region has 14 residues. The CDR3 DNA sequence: TGCAGCGTTGGCAGGGGACCCATGAACACTGAAGCTTTCTTT. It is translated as CSVGRGPMNTEAFF.

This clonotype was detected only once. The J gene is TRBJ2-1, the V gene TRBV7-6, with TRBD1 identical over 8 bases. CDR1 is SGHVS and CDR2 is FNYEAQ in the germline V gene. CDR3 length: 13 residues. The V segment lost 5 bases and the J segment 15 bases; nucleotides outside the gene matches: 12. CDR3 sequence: CASSARAGGSRFF. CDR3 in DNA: TGTGCCAGCAGCGCGCGCGCAGGGGGCAGTAGGTTCTTC.

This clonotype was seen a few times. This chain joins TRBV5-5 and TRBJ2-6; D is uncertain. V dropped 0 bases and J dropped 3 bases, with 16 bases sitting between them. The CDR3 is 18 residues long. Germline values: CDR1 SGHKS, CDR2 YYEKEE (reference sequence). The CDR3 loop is CASSLGEDPMFGANVLTF. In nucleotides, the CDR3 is TGTGCCAGCAGCTTGGGAGAGGATCCTATGTTTGGGGCCAACGTCCTGACTTTC.

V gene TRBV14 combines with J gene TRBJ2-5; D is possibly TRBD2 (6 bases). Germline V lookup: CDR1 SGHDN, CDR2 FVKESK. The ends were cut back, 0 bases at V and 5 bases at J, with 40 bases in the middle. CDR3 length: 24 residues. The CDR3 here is CASSQDGVIAGLYQWADKLETQYF. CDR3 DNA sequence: TGTGCCAGCAGCCAAGATGGGGTTATCGCGGGGCTTTACCAGTGGGCCGACAAACTGGAGACCCAGTACTTC.

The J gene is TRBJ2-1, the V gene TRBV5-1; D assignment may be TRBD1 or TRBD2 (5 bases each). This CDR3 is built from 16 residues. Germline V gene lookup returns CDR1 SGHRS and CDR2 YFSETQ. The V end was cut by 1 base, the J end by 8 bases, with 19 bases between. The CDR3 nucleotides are TGCGCCAGCAGCTTGCCGTGGGGGAGACATAACGATGAGCAGTTCTTC. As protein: CASSLPWGRHNDEQFF.